What follows are 30 T cell receptor beta chains derived from one specimen sequenced in a study of cytotoxic CD8 clonotypes in ibrutinib-treated CLL. Generated by immunoSEQ multiplex PCR, the TCRdb table keeps only in-frame clones and is missing some. The sample gives 50,000 to 70,000 clones, around 52% of which show up once; roughly 25% is in the top ten. The input for sequencing was PBMCs, taken at disease progression, from a patient treated with ibrutinib. The receptor set was obtained from a human donor with chronic lymphocytic leukemia.

The chain joins TRBV10-2 to TRBJ2-5; 8 nucleotides match TRBD2. Per germline, CDR1 WSHSY and CDR2 SAAADI. The length of the CDR3 is 13 residues. V was clipped by 4 bases and J by 7 bases; unmatched bases: 5. In DNA form, the CDR3 reads TGCGCCAGCAGTGGAACTAGCGGCGCGACCCAGTACTTC. This translates into CASSGTSGATQYF.

The V gene is TRBV5-1, the J gene TRBJ1-3, with D uncertain. The germline V and J ends were trimmed by 0 bases and 1 base, with 11 bases remaining between them. Germline lookup yields CDR1 SGHRS and CDR2 YFSETQ. The CDR3 sequence is 16 residues long. The CDR3 loop reads CASSLVGPRSGNTIYF. The DNA of the CDR3 is TGCGCCAGCAGCTTGGTCGGCCCAAGATCTGGAAACACCATATATTTT.

V usage is TRBV7-6 and J usage is TRBJ2-7, with 10 bases identical to TRBD2. This CDR3 is 16 amino acids long. Germline assignment: CDR1 SGHVS and CDR2 FNYEAQ. Germline trimming cut 4 bases from V and 0 bases from J; bases unmatched to any gene: 6. The CDR3 is CASSSLAGGRSYEQYF. CDR3 nucleotides: TGTGCCAGCAGCTCCTTAGCGGGGGGCCGCTCCTACGAGCAGTACTTC.

CDR3 region: CASSTELQGTEAFF. The CDR3 DNA follows: TGTGCCAGCAGCACGGAGTTACAGGGGACTGAAGCTTTCTTT. This chain links TRBV11-2 with TRBJ1-1, with 7 bases lining up with TRBD1. V lost 5 bases and J lost 5; bases outside the gene matches: 8. The CDR3 sequence is 14 residues long. Germline values: CDR1 SGHAT, CDR2 FQNNGV.

J is TRBJ2-2 and V is TRBV15, with 11 bases that match TRBD2. V trimming: 3 bases; J trimming: 1 base; junction bases outside the gene matches: 1. This CDR3 has 16 residues. The germline CDR1 and CDR2 sequences are LNHNV and YYDKDF (reference sequence). The CDR3: CATSRGLAENTGELFF. The CDR3 nucleotides read TGTGCCACCAGCAGGGGACTAGCGGAGAACACCGGGGAGCTGTTTTTT.

This clone was counted a few times. This rearrangement joins TRBV9 to TRBJ2-5; D remains unclear. The CDR3 consists of 15 residues. V was cut by 0 bases and J by 2 bases, with 11 bases left in between. Looked up from germline, CDR1 is SGDLS and CDR2 is YYNGEE. DNA for the CDR3: TGTGCCAGCAGCGTAGGGTATGAGTTGCAAGAGACCCAGTACTTC. Amino acids: CASSVGYELQETQYF. The full variable domain, rest sourced from reference TRBV9 and TRBJ2-5, is DSGVTQTPKHLITATGQRVTLRCSPRSGDLSVYWYQQSLDQGLQFLIQYYNGEERAKGNILERFSAQQFPDLHSELNLSSLELGDSALYFCASSVGYELQETQYFGPGTRLLVL.

The chain carries TRBV19 and TRBJ2-7; 9 bases match TRBD1. V lost 6 bases to trimming and J lost 4 bases; unmatched junction nucleotides: 16. Per the germline V gene, CDR1 is LNHDA and CDR2 is SQIVND (reference sequence). This CDR3 spans 17 amino acids. The CDR3 DNA reads TGTGCCAGTAGCCGATTCGGGGGACAGGGAGCGGGTTACGAGCAGTACTTC. Protein sequence: CASSRFGGQGAGYEQYF.

The gene calls are TRBV27 and TRBJ2-7, with 9 bases that match TRBD1. The CDR3 is 13 residues long. Trimming cost V 5 bases and J 3 bases; bases outside gene matches: 2. Germline V lookup: CDR1 MNHEY, CDR2 SMNVEV (reference sequence). CDR3 loop: CASSAGQGYEQYF. The CDR3 nucleotides read TGTGCCAGCAGTGCGGGACAGGGCTACGAGCAGTACTTC.

The rearrangement links TRBV18 to TRBJ1-1, with D tentatively TRBD1 (6 bases). Per germline, CDR1 KGHSH and CDR2 LQKENI. The CDR3 is 15 residues long. V was cut by 4 bases and J by 0 bases, with 12 bases left in between. The CDR3 DNA reads as TGTGCCAGCTCACTACGGGGGCAGGTGAACACTGAAGCTTTCTTT. Translated, it gives CASSLRGQVNTEAFF.

The chain recombines TRBV7-9 with TRBJ1-2; D is perhaps TRBD1 (5 bases). Germline V gene sequence: CDR1 SEHNR, CDR2 FQNEAQ (reference sequence). CDR3 length: 13 residues. V was cut by 5 bases and J by 4 bases, with 11 bases left in between. The DNA of the CDR3 is TGTGCCAGCAGCCCGGGGGGAATCTATGGCTACACCTTC. This translates into CASSPGGIYGYTF.

This clone came up a few times. The chain is built from TRBV18 and TRBJ2-3; the D gene is possibly TRBD1 (6 bases). This CDR3 is built from 14 residues. Looked up from germline, CDR1 is KGHSH and CDR2 is LQKENI. V was clipped by 3 bases and J by 5 bases, with 12 bases between them. The CDR3 sequence is CASSPRQGGDTQYF. In nucleotides, the CDR3 is TGTGCCAGCTCACCTCGACAAGGGGGAGATACGCAGTATTTT. Drawing the rest from reference TRBV18 and TRBJ2-3, the complete variable domain is NAGVMQNPRHLVRRRGQEARLRCSPMKGHSHVYWYRQLPEEGLKFMVYLQKENIIDESGMPKERFSAEFPKEGPSILRIQQVVRGDSAAYFCASSPRQGGDTQYFGPGTRLTVL.

The chain employs TRBV30 and TRBJ2-5; D perhaps matches TRBD2 (5 bases). CDR1 GTSNPN and CDR2 SVGIG come from the germline V gene (reference sequence). Trimming removed 7 bases from V and 5 bases from J, with 8 bases in between. The CDR3 runs 10 residues. In nucleotides, the CDR3 is TGTGCCTACAAGCGGGAGACCCAGTACTTC. Translation gives CAYKRETQYF. Using reference TRBV30 and TRBJ2-5 for the parts outside the CDR3, the full variable domain is SQTIHQWPATLVQPVGSPLSLECTVEGTSNPNLYWYRQAAGRGLQLLFYSVGIGQISSEVPQNLSASRPQDRQFILSSKKLLLSDSGFYLCAYKRETQYFGPGTRLLVL.

This clone appeared once. The chain is built from TRBV6-5 and TRBJ2-7, with D perhaps matching TRBD2 (5 bases). Between the trimmed V and J ends, which lost 6 bases and 0 bases, there was a span of 15 bases. The CDR3 is 15 residues long. CDR1 and CDR2 from the germline V gene are MNHEY and SVGAGI. CDR3 sequence: CASSAGVRTSYEQYF. CDR3 in DNA: TGTGCCAGCAGCGCCGGGGTAAGAACCTCCTACGAGCAGTACTTC.

The chain is built from TRBV27 and TRBJ2-7; 8 nucleotides align to TRBD1. Germline V CDR1 and CDR2: MNHEY, SMNVEV (reference sequence). V was pared by 6 bases and J by 4 bases, with 5 bases of the junction left unmatched. The CDR3 spans 13 residues. CDR3 loop: CASSRTGIYEQYF. CDR3 DNA sequence: TGTGCCAGCAGCAGGACAGGGATATACGAGCAGTACTTC.

J is TRBJ2-7 and V is TRBV6-1; D call uncertain. The CDR3 has 13 amino acids. V dropped 7 bases and J dropped 3 bases, with 13 bases sitting between them. The germline gives CDR1 MNHNS, CDR2 SASEGT. CDR3 protein: CASIYPDLYEQYF. CDR3 sequence (DNA): TGTGCCAGCATTTACCCAGATCTCTACGAGCAGTACTTC.

The V gene is TRBV15, the J gene TRBJ2-2; no definite D call. The CDR3 has 16 residues. V lost 0 bases and J 0 bases, leaving 8 bases between the germline ends. CDR1 and CDR2 (germline): LNHNV, YYDKDF (reference sequence). The CDR3 sequence is CATSRDPNTNTGELFF. The CDR3 nucleotides are TGTGCCACCAGCAGAGATCCAAATACGAACACCGGGGAGCTGTTTTTT.

This clone came up a few times. This chain links TRBV2 with TRBJ2-7; possible D gene TRBD2, 6 bases. V was shortened by 6 bases and J by 3 bases, with 15 bases between the two germline ends. The germline CDR1 and CDR2 sequences are SNHLY and FYNNEI. The CDR3 contains 14 residues. The CDR3 region is CASSQTGTLYEQYF. DNA for the CDR3: TGTGCCAGCAGCCAGACCGGGACTCTCTACGAGCAGTACTTC.

The chain has TRBV4-1 and TRBJ1-2; D is undetermined. The CDR3 is 15 amino acids. Germline CDR1 is MGHRA and CDR2 is YSYEKL. V was shortened by 1 base and J by 5 bases, with 14 bases between the two germline ends. CDR3 in DNA: TGCGCCAGCAGCCAAGCAATCGGACTTGAGTATGGCTACACCTTC. Encoded protein: CASSQAIGLEYGYTF.

A few counts support this clone. The gene calls are TRBV10-2 and TRBJ1-6; D ambiguous. The CDR3 contains 14 residues. The V end lost 3 bases, the J end lost 7 bases, and 10 bases lay between the germline ends. Germline-derived CDR1 and CDR2 are WSHSY and SAAADI. CDR3 residues: CASSEGRTNSPLHF. CDR3 bases: TGCGCCAGCAGTGAAGGGCGAACAAATTCACCCCTCCACTTT.

At least ten counts were recorded for this clone. The chain links TRBV28 to TRBJ2-7; no clear D. Germline V gene data show CDR1 as MDHEN and CDR2 as SYDVKM. V gave up 4 bases and J gave up 4 bases, with 11 bases separating them. This CDR3 contains 13 residues. The CDR3 bases are TGTGCCAGCAGTTCCCTGGGCCCGTACGAGCAGTACTTC. Its protein is CASSSLGPYEQYF.

This clone was counted a few times. This chain uses TRBV6-5 with TRBJ2-7; D is perhaps TRBD2 (5 bases). The CDR3 totals 13 residues. From germline, CDR1 is MNHEY and CDR2 SVGAGI. V lost 6 bases and J lost 3, with 12 bases in between. CDR3 in DNA: TGTGCCAGCAGCCGTACTAGGTTCTACGAGCAGTACTTC. Its translation is CASSRTRFYEQYF.

The sample holds one count of this clone. The J gene is TRBJ2-2, the V gene TRBV28; 7 bases match TRBD2. J gave up 4 bases and V 6 bases, and 5 bases lay outside the gene matches. CDR1 is MDHEN, CDR2 SYDVKM, per germline. The CDR3 is 14 amino acids. DNA of the CDR3: TGTGCCAGCAGGCGGGGCGGGAGCACCGGGGAGCTGTTTTTT. Translated, it gives CASRRGGSTGELFF.

The chain has TRBV9 and TRBJ2-5; the match to TRBD2 covers 10 bases. The CDR3 spans 15 residues. Germline V gene lookup returns CDR1 SGDLS and CDR2 YYNGEE. With 1 base clipped from V and 1 base from J, the junction kept 1 base outside the gene matches. The CDR3 DNA reads as TGTGCCAGCAGCGTAAGCGGGGGGGCCCAAGAGACCCAGTACTTC. Translated: CASSVSGGAQETQYF.

There are many counts of this clone. The genes are TRBV10-3 and TRBJ1-1; possibly TRBD1 for D (6 bases). Looked up from germline, CDR1 is ENHRY and CDR2 is SYGVKD. V dropped 10 bases and J dropped 3 bases, with 27 bases sitting between them. This CDR3 spans 17 amino acids. CDR3 coding DNA: TGTGCCACCCGACACTTGACAGGTGGGATAAGCGACACTGAAGCTTTCTTT. Protein: CATRHLTGGISDTEAFF.

V gene TRBV5-1 combines with J gene TRBJ1-2; no clear D gene. The germline V gene encodes CDR1 SGHRS and CDR2 YFSETQ. Trimming removed 4 bases at V and 3 bases at J, with 7 bases between. This CDR3 contains 12 residues. The CDR3 reads CASSQSDYGYTF. CDR3 in DNA: TGCGCCAGCAGCCAATCGGACTATGGCTACACCTTC.

This chain uses TRBV28 with TRBJ1-5, with 7 bases lining up with TRBD1. Germline loops: CDR1 MDHEN, CDR2 SYDVKM. V was clipped by 6 bases and J by 5 bases; unmatched bases: 10. The CDR3 consists of 15 residues. CDR3 DNA sequence: TGTGCCAGCAGCCCGGCAGGGGGGGCTTATCAGCCCCAGCATTTT. Translated: CASSPAGGAYQPQHF.

The V call is TRBV6-5, the J call TRBJ1-2; D gene ambiguous. Germline V gene sequence: CDR1 MNHEY, CDR2 SVGAGI. The CDR3 has 14 amino acids. V lost 0 bases to trimming and J lost 4 bases, with 9 bases between them. The CDR3 is CASSYSPATYGYTF. The CDR3 region has the DNA TGTGCCAGCAGTTACTCGCCCGCTACCTATGGCTACACCTTC.

This chain links TRBV18 with TRBJ2-3; the D gene is possibly TRBD2 (6 bases). CDR1 and CDR2 (germline): KGHSH, LQKENI. The CDR3 runs to 15 residues. V was cut by 6 bases and J by 1 base, with 14 bases left in between. The CDR3 reads CASSPGTGRTDTQYF. The CDR3 region has the DNA TGTGCCAGCTCCCCCGGGACTGGCCGCACAGATACGCAGTATTTT. The whole variable domain, filled in from reference TRBV18 and TRBJ2-3, reads NAGVMQNPRHLVRRRGQEARLRCSPMKGHSHVYWYRQLPEEGLKFMVYLQKENIIDESGMPKERFSAEFPKEGPSILRIQQVVRGDSAAYFCASSPGTGRTDTQYFGPGTRLTVL.

This clone came up a few times. The chain employs TRBV5-1 and TRBJ2-3; D not certain. This CDR3 is built from 14 residues. V lost 3 bases to trimming and J lost 2 bases, with 10 bases between them. The V gene's germline CDR1 is SGHRS and CDR2 YFSETQ. The CDR3 loop is CASSSSVVTDTQYF. CDR3 nucleotides: TGCGCCAGCAGCTCCTCGGTCGTCACAGATACGCAGTATTTT.

The chain joins TRBV10-3 to TRBJ2-7, with 11 bases that match TRBD2. Germline V gene data show CDR1 as ENHRY and CDR2 as SYGVKD. With V trimmed by 9 bases and J by 0 bases, 1 base remained unmatched. CDR3 length: 13 residues. In DNA form, the CDR3 reads TGTGCCATTACTAGCGGGAGCTCCTACGAGCAGTACTTC. It translates to CAITSGSSYEQYF.